This T cell receptor (beta chain) was profiled in a study of blood T cells in healthy people across ages. Across the whole study: Using template switching, researchers captured about one barcoded beta molecule for each two T cells. Regarding the study as a whole: Unsorted PBMCs ruled out conclusive naive versus antigen-experienced comparison.

Donors were systemically healthy Caucasian individuals from Russia aged roughly 6 to 95 years. Sample-barcoded 5' priming and a J-beta primer mix drove a second PCR of about 6 to 12 cycles. TCRdb passed the 5' RACE reads through MiXCR, listing each CDR3 protein once. The sample has 780,000 or so distinct CDR3 sequences, roughly 50% seen once. The CDR3 runs 15 residues. V lost 2 bases to trimming and J lost 4 bases, with 14 bases between them. CDR1 and CDR2 (germline): MGHDK, SYGVNS. Concerning this clonotype itself: Its antigen is as yet unknown.

The sample consisted of blood. The sequence was obtained from a man aged 40-49 years in good health. The chain has TRBV25-1 and TRBJ1-2, with D possibly matching TRBD1 (5 bases). The CDR3 reads CASSEPSGPSYGYTF. The CDR3 nucleotides are TGTGCCAGCAGTGAACCTTCAGGGCCCTCCTATGGCTACACCTTC.